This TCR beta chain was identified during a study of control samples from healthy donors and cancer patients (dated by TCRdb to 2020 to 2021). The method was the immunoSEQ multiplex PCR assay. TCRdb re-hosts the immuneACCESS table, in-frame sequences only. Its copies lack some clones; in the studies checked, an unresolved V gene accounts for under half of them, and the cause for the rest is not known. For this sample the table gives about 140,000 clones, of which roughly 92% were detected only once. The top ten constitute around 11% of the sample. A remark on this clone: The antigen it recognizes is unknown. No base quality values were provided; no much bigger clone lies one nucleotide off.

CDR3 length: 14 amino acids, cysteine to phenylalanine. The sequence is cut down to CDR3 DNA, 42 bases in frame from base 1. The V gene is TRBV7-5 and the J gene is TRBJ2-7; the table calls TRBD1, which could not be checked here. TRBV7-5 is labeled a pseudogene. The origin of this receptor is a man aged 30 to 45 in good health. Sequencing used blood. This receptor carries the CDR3 CARRPGTGTNEQYF. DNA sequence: TGTGCCAGAAGACCCGGGACAGGGACTAACGAGCAGTACTTC.